Reported below is one T cell receptor beta chain. Its antigen is not known. This CDR3 comprises 12 residues. In germline, CDR1 is SEHNR, CDR2 FQNEAQ (reference sequence). V lost 5 bases, J lost 4 bases, and 7 bases lay in between. The data stem from a study of T cell responses to AZD1222 COVID-19 vaccine. Notes on the study in general: There were mostly white British donors and more females than males, and clonal diversity was possibly underestimated. Vaccine-related CD4 TCRs covered spike, predominating at 160-218 and 743-854. Baseline antibody screening turned up just a handful of seropositive AZD1222 recipients.

Method: immunoSEQ multiplex PCR; TCRdb's copy keeps in-frame clones and lacks some. The table shows about 270,000 clones, with 94% occurring only once. The source was peripheral blood, collected 28 days after the second AZD1222 dose. This TCR was sampled from an adult who received the AZD1222 COVID-19 vaccine. This chain links TRBV7-9 with TRBJ2-3; D unresolved. The CDR3 sequence is CASSPSADTQYF. CDR3 sequence (DNA): TGTGCCAGCAGCCCAAGCGCAGATACGCAGTATTTT.